This TCR beta chain was found in a study of blood T cells in healthy people across ages (dated by TCRdb to the mid-2010s). As for the study more broadly: In model experiments, template switching captured about one uniquely barcoded TCR beta cDNA molecule for every two T cells. To track age-related changes in TCR beta repertoire diversity, the study relied on deep sequencing normalized with unique cDNA molecular identifiers. Donors were grouped into four age groups: young (average about 15 years), middle-aged (39), aged (roughly 67) and long-lived (around 80). To avoid experimental bias, donors of different ages were spread randomly across the sequencing lanes. Using the same blood draw, the study looked at two additional independent replicas of 1 million unique cDNA reads for two donors, one aged 18 to 30 and the other aged 80 or older. The investigation overall reported the following: Total diversity estimates from one million sequenced T cells were considered lower bounds and underestimates. As age increased, observed TCR beta diversity per million T cells dropped in a roughly linear way, and a significant reduction was already evident by age 40. Compared with the aged group, more naive CD4+ T cells, fewer expanded clones and increased TCR diversity were shown by the long-lived group, suggesting age selection. There was a strong correlation between observed TCR beta diversity and the percentage of naive T cells measured by flow cytometry. The CMV infection status of donors was not known, potentially confounding age-related changes in expanded clonotypes. Bulk unsorted PBMC profiling prevented conclusive comparison of naive and antigen-experienced compartments.

Counted from cysteine to phenylalanine, this CDR3 has 16 amino acids. The DNA shown is the 48-base CDR3, in frame from base 1. CDR1 and CDR2, per the germline V gene, are SGHRS and YFSETQ. V is trimmed back by 4 bases and J by 2 bases, and the junction contains 8 bases that no gene match accounts for. This clonotype was seen a handful of times. What this receptor recognizes is not known. Per-base quality was not reported, and no clone a single base away is much larger than it. The approximately 39 donors, aged roughly 6 to 95 years, were systemically healthy Caucasian individuals from Russia. Each donor gave approximately 9.4 milliliters of peripheral blood, drawn into EDTA-treated Vacutainer tubes. Ficoll-Paque density-gradient centrifugation was used to isolate PBMCs, with at least 7 million obtained per sample. Trizol reagent was used to extract total RNA from the PBMCs, yielding at least 6 micrograms per sample. For every donor, flow cytometry on a PBMC aliquot measured the percentage of naive CD45RAhigh/CD27high T cells.

Receptor libraries were prepared by 5' RACE. The listed sequencing device is Illumina HiSeq 2500. A second PCR of about 6 to 12 cycles was performed with a sample-barcoded 5' primer and a J-beta primer mix. A template-switch 5' adaptor carrying 12 random nucleotides introduced a unique molecular identifier onto each TCR beta cDNA molecule. Each sample yielded at least 3 million CDR3-containing paired-end reads. First-strand cDNA was synthesized from all RNA with the Mint cDNA synthesis kit, primed by a TRBC-specific oligonucleotide. After uracil-DNA glycosylase treatment, a first 18-cycle PCR used universal primers M1SS and BC2_uni_R on all cDNA. The published analysis was carried out like this. For normalization, 1 million high-quality reads, each with a distinct molecular identifier, were randomly selected from each sample. Instead of being binned into consensus sequences, reads with shared molecular identifiers were discarded. MiTCR, set to a Q25 quality threshold and the strictest error-elimination algorithm, was used for CDR3 identification, clonotype clustering and error correction. Lower-bound total TCR beta diversity was estimated with a nonparametric unseen species model using Euler transformation. In TCRdb, the public reads were trimmed at Q25 with fastp and aligned with MiXCR, with productive beta chains retained. Each CDR3 protein gets just one entry, which takes the most common genes and DNA from the rows behind it. These V and J calls originate from TCRdb's pipeline instead of the authors' own analysis. The sample data list some 1.7 million distinct CDR3 sequences, and under 30% of these were observed just once. The ten most abundant clones make up over 7% of the sample.

The rearranged segments are TRBV5-1 and TRBJ2-1; 8 bases in between match TRBD1. Sequencing used blood. The sequence came from a woman younger than 45 in good health. The DNA sequence is as follows: TGCGCCAGCAGCCTTGGTGACAGGGGTCCCTACAATGAGCAGTTCTTC. It codes for CASSLGDRGPYNEQFF.